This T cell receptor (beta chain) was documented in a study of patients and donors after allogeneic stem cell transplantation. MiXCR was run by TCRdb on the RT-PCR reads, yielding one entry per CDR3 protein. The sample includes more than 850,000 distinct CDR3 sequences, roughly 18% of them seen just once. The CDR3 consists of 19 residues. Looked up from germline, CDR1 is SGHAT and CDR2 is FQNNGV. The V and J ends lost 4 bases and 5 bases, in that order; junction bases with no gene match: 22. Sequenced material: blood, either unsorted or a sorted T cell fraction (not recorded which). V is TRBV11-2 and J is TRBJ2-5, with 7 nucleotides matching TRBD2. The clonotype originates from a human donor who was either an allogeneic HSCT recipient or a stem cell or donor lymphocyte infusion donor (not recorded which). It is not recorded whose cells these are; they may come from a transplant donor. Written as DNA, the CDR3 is TGTGCCAGCAGCTCACGCCCGCGCGGGAGAAAGAAAAAGGCGGAGACCCAGTACTTC. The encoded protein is CASSSRPRGRKKKAETQYF.